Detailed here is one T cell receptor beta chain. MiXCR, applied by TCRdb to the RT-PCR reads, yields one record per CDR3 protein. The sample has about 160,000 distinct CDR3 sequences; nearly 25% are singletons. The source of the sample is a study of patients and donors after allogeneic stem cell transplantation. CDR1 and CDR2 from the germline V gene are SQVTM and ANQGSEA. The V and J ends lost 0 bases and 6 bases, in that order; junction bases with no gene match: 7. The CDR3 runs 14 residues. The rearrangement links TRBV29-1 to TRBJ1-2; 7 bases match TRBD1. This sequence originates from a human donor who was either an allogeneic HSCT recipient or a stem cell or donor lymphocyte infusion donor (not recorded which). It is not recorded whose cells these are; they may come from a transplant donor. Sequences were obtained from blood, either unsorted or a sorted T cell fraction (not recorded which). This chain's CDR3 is CSVEDHGTADGYTF. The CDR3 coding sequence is TGCAGCGTTGAAGATCACGGGACAGCCGATGGCTACACCTTC. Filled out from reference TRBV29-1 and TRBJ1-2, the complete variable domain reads SAVISQKPSRDICQRGTSLTIQCQVDSQVTMMFWYRQQPGQSLTLIATANQGSEATYESGFVIDKFPISRPNLTFSTLTVSNMSPEDSSIYLCSVEDHGTADGYTFGSGTRLTVV.